This TCR beta chain derives from a study of blood T cell repertoires in COVID-19. The method was immunoSEQ multiplex PCR; TCRdb's version includes in-frame clones alone and lacks a portion of them. The sample includes a few hundred thousand clones, roughly 87% seen only once; the top ten take 2.5% to 3%. The CDR3 sequence is 16 residues long. Looked up from germline, CDR1 is SGHRS and CDR2 is YFSETQ. V dropped 1 base and J dropped 8; count of bases not matched to a gene: 10. Resolution of symptoms, clearance, or two negative PCRs was present in recovered Cohort 3 donors. This sequence was found in a woman aged 30 to 39 who had recovered from COVID-19. V gene TRBV5-1 combines with J gene TRBJ2-2, with 8 positions matching TRBD2. Sequences were obtained from PBMCs or T cells enriched from blood (not recorded which). CDR3 coding DNA: TGCGCCAGCAGCTTGTCTGGACTAGCAGCAACAGGGGAGCTGTTTTTT. Translated, it gives CASSLSGLAATGELFF.